The T cell receptor beta chain under discussion was sequenced for a study of blood T cell repertoires in COVID-19. In the study overall: The samples span acute and convalescent COVID-19 from the United States, Italy and Spain. PBMCs, B-cell-depleted T cells, or T cells provided the cDNA or gDNA that made up the material.

Between the trimmed V and J ends, which lost 11 bases and 4 bases, there was a span of 20 bases. This CDR3 is built from 14 residues. The germline V gene encodes CDR1 MGHRA and CDR2 YSYEKL. This clone appeared a single time. Authors' analysis steps: Reference gene primers were amplified, and this amplification served to estimate nucleated cell counts. Profiled with immunoSEQ multiplex PCR; TCRdb holds only in-frame clones, not every one. The V and J calls and the clone size are those of that table, but D and trimming were determined from the DNA. The repertoire holds 150,000 to 200,000 clones, with approximately 83% as singletons.

The chain uses TRBV4-1 and TRBJ2-5; D possibly corresponds to TRBD2 (6 bases). This sequence was found in a man aged 45-60 years with active or convalescent COVID-19. The sample taken for sequencing was peripheral blood. Written as DNA, the CDR3 is TGCGCCTCGAGCCGGGGAGGCGGCCTAGAGACCCAGTACTTC. It specifies CASSRGGGLETQYF.